These T cell receptor beta chains were read from a single sample in a study of blood T cell repertoires in COVID-19. The protocol was immunoSEQ multiplex PCR, while the TCRdb copy is restricted to in-frame clones and leaves out a portion. This table has about 230,000 clones, over 70% appearing once. The sequenced sample was peripheral blood. These receptors originate from a woman of 80 years or more with acute or convalescent COVID-19. The CDR3 runs from the conserved cysteine through the conserved F or W. The D gene is left open where the match is weak. A clone size is listed for some rows: how often the clone was seen (once, few, many), or a class if it is expanded.

.	.	TRBV5-1	TRBJ1-2	TGCGCCAGCAGCTTGCAGGGGACGGGGAGGGACACCTTC	CASSLQGTGRDTF
.	TRBD2	TRBV10-3	TRBJ2-7	TGTGCCATCAGTGAGGGTGTAGCGGGGTACGAGCAGTACTTC	CAISEGVAGYEQYF
.	.	TRBV3-1/TRBV3-2	TRBJ2-1	TGTGCCAGCAGCCTGGTACTAGCCCTGACCTACAATGAGCAGTTCTTC	CASSLVLALTYNEQFF
.	.	TRBV18	TRBJ1-5	TGTGCCAGCTCACTCTCCGAAGGGGGGGCCAATCAGCCCCAGCATTTT	CASSLSEGGANQPQHF
few	TRBD2	TRBV7-9	TRBJ2-7	TGTGCCAGCAGCTCAACCGGGACTAGCGATCTCGAGCAGTACTTC	CASSSTGTSDLEQYF
.	TRBD1	TRBV2	TRBJ2-2	TGTGCCAGCAGTGACAGGGGGACCGGGGAGCTGTTTTTT	CASSDRGTGELFF
.	.	TRBV10-3	TRBJ2-1	TGTGCCATCAGTGAAAGGGCAGGGGATGAGAATGAGCAGTTCTTC	CAISERAGDENEQFF
.	.	TRBV6-4	TRBJ1-2	TGTGCCAGCAGTGAGGGAGGTAGCCAGCGCGGCTACACCTTC	CASSEGGSQRGYTF
once	.	TRBV7-9	TRBJ2-3	TGTGCCAGCACCTTAGGGAGTGTTACCACAGATACGCAGTATTTT	CASTLGSVTTDTQYF
.	.	TRBV3-1/TRBV3-2	TRBJ2-7	TGTGCCAGCAGCTCCGGGGTGAGCTCCTACGAGCAGTACTTC	CASSSGVSSYEQYF
.	TRBD1	TRBV5-1	TRBJ1-4	TGCGCCAGCAGCTTGGCAGGGGGCCGAACTAATGAAAAACTGTTTTTT	CASSLAGGRTNEKLFF
.	TRBD2	TRBV5-1	TRBJ2-7	TGCGCCAGCAGCTTGGAGGGCCATAGCGGGGCCTCAGAGCAGTACTTC	CASSLEGHSGASEQYF
few	TRBD1	TRBV14	TRBJ2-7	TGTGCCAGCAGCCAAGACGGGACAGGGGGCGCCTACGAGCAGTACTTC	CASSQDGTGGAYEQYF
many	.	TRBV6-5	TRBJ1-1	TGTGCCAGCAGTTATTTAGCTGAAGCTTTCTTT	CASSYLAEAFF
.	.	TRBV20-1	TRBJ2-5	TGCAGTGTGGGGCTCCAAGAGACCCAGTACTTC	CSVGLQETQYF
large	.	TRBV5-1	TRBJ2-2	TGCGCCAGCAGCTATGAGGGAGGGAACACCGGGGAGCTGTTTTTT	CASSYEGGNTGELFF
.	.	TRBV5-1	TRBJ1-1	TGCGCCAGCAGCCCGGTTCTTAACACTGAAGCTTTCTTT	CASSPVLNTEAFF
.	TRBD2	TRBV5-1	TRBJ2-1	TGCGCCAGCAGCTTAGGGACCGGGACTAGTGCTTTCAATGAGCAGTTCTTC	CASSLGTGTSAFNEQFF
.	TRBD1	TRBV27	TRBJ1-4	TGTGCCAGCAGTCCCACAGGGGAGACTAATGAAAAACTGTTTTTT	CASSPTGETNEKLFF
.	.	TRBV5-1	TRBJ2-3	TGCGCCAGCAGCTTGGTAAAAGATACGCAGTATTTT	CASSLVKDTQYF
.	TRBD1	TRBV6-4	TRBJ1-1	TGTGCCAGCAGCAACCTTTATCCGGGACAGGGGAAGAACACTGAAGCTTTCTTT	CASSNLYPGQGKNTEAFF
few	.	TRBV15	TRBJ1-1	TGTGCCACCAGCAGAAGTACAGGGCCCACGGCTGAAGCTTTCTTT	CATSRSTGPTAEAFF
.	TRBD2	TRBV9	TRBJ2-1	TGTGCCAGCAGCCGTAGCGGGCGAAGCTCCTACAATGAGCAGTTCTTC	CASSRSGRSSYNEQFF
.	.	TRBV14	TRBJ1-3	TGTGCCAGCAGCCAAGAAGTGAGGGTGGCTGGAAACACCATATATTTT	CASSQEVRVAGNTIYF
.	.	TRBV7-9	TRBJ2-5	TGTGCCAGCAGCTTGGCAGGGGAGACCCAGTACTTC	CASSLAGETQYF
once	TRBD2	TRBV7-3	TRBJ2-1	TGTGCCAGCAGTTCTGGCACGAGGGGAGGGAAGAATGAGCAGTTCTTC	CASSSGTRGGKNEQFF
once	.	TRBV28	TRBJ1-5	TGTGCCATCGCACAGGGTTATTATCAGCCCCAGCATTTT	CAIAQGYYQPQHF
once	TRBD2	TRBV6-1	TRBJ2-5	TGTGCCAGCAGTGAAGCGACTAGCGGGGTGGAGACCCAGTACTTC	CASSEATSGVETQYF
.	.	TRBV3-1/TRBV3-2	TRBJ2-7	TGTGCCAGCAGCCAAGGCCGGGGAGCTAGCTCCTACGAGCAGTACTTC	CASSQGRGASSYEQYF
.	TRBD2	TRBV30	TRBJ2-1	TGTGCCTGGAGTGTATTCGTCCTTAATCCAGCGGGAGTAGGGAATGAGCAGTTCTTC	CAWSVFVLNPAGVGNEQFF
.	.	TRBV6-5	TRBJ1-1	TGTGCCAGCAGTTACAAGGGGCAGACTGAAGCTTTCTTT	CASSYKGQTEAFF
once	TRBD2	TRBV28	TRBJ2-4	TGTGCCAGCAGCCTCGGGGGAGCGGGAGGAGACATTCAGTACTTC	CASSLGGAGGDIQYF
.	.	TRBV19	TRBJ1-5	TGTGCCAAGAATAGGGGCTTTTATAGCAATCAGCCCCAGCATTTT	CAKNRGFYSNQPQHF
.	TRBD1	TRBV6-5	TRBJ1-1	TGTGCCTCCAAGAGGGGGCAGAACACTGAAGCTTTCTTT	CASKRGQNTEAFF
.	TRBD1	TRBV5-6	TRBJ2-1	TGTGCCAGCCGTCGACCGGGACAGGGAGGTGAGCAGTTCTTC	CASRRPGQGGEQFF
.	TRBD1	TRBV2	TRBJ1-5	TGTGCCAGCAGCCTGACAGGGTATGGCAATCAGCCCCAGCATTTT	CASSLTGYGNQPQHF
.	TRBD1	TRBV6-5	TRBJ1-3	TGTGCCAGCAGTTCGGGGACAGGGGGCAGAAACACCATATATTTT	CASSSGTGGRNTIYF
.	.	TRBV3-1/TRBV3-2	TRBJ1-5	TGTGCCAGCAGCCAAGAAAGGGGGCAGCCCCAGCATTTT	CASSQERGQPQHF
.	.	TRBV5-4	TRBJ2-5	TGTGCCAGCAGCAAGGCAGGGGTGGAGACCCAGTACTTC	CASSKAGVETQYF
once	.	TRBV2	TRBJ1-1	TGTGCCAGCAGTGAAGGTCTCAACACTGAAGCTTTCTTT	CASSEGLNTEAFF
.	TRBD1	TRBV29-1	TRBJ1-4	TGCAGCGTTGGAGGGGGCGAGGGTGAAAAACTGTTTTTT	CSVGGGEGEKLFF